This T cell receptor beta chain appears in the sequencing data of a study of OX40 agonist ivuxolimab in advanced cancers. Trimming removed 5 bases from V and 6 bases from J; junction bases left unmatched: 13. Germline CDR1 SGHTA, CDR2 FQGNSA. The length of the CDR3 is 16 residues. This table comes from immunoSEQ multiplex PCR, and its TCRdb copy is limited to in-frame clones, with some not included. The sample lists 74,000 or so clones; roughly nine tenths were seen once. A single count supports this clone. This sequence joins TRBV7-2 and TRBJ2-3; 8 bases line up with TRBD2. The clonotype was recovered from an adult with an advanced solid tumor such as melanoma, head and neck, liver or kidney cancer. The input for sequencing was CD4+ or CD8+ T cells sorted from blood, taken in a trial of the OX40 agonist ivuxolimab. Written as DNA, the CDR3 is TGTGCCAGCAGCGCCATACTAGCGGTGGGCGGTGATACGCAGTATTTT. Translation gives CASSAILAVGGDTQYF.